The 27 T cell receptor beta chains presented below share a single source sample, sequenced in a study of blood T cell repertoires in COVID-19. Sequenced by immunoSEQ multiplex PCR; TCRdb stores in-frame clones only, minus some. Among around 450,000 clones listed, around 90% were seen once. The sequenced sample consisted of PBMCs or T cells enriched from blood (not recorded which). These receptors were collected from a young woman who had recovered from COVID-19.

This clone occurred many times. The rearrangement joins TRBV7-2 to TRBJ1-6; the D gene is possibly TRBD1 (6 bases). With 0 bases removed from V and 5 bases from J, the gap between germline ends came to 17 bases. The CDR3 contains 18 residues. Germline V CDR1 and CDR2: SGHTA, FQGNSA. The CDR3, as DNA: TGTGCCAGCAGCTTAGCTTATGTAAGGACAGCAAATAATTCACCCCTCCACTTT. This gives the protein CASSLAYVRTANNSPLHF.

The chain links TRBV5-1 to TRBJ2-3; 7 nucleotides line up with TRBD2. This CDR3 has 14 amino acids. CDR1 is SGHRS, CDR2 YFSETQ, per germline. Trimming cost V 5 bases and J 3 bases; bases outside gene matches: 6. This chain's CDR3 is CASRSGGHTDTQYF. The CDR3 DNA is TGCGCCAGCAGGTCGGGGGGTCATACAGATACGCAGTATTTT.

This clone has more than one count but fewer than ten. The chain recombines TRBV12-3 or TRBV12-4 with TRBJ1-2; D is possibly TRBD1 (5 bases). This CDR3 has 12 residues. V was cut by 6 bases and J by 8 bases, with 13 bases left in between. CDR3 protein: CASSPMRTGYTF. The CDR3 region has the DNA TGTGCCAGCAGCCCCATGAGGACAGGCTACACCTTC.

J is TRBJ1-3 and V is TRBV2; no definite D call. V gave up 7 bases and J gave up 0 bases, with 13 bases separating them. This CDR3 has 15 amino acids. In germline, CDR1 is SNHLY, CDR2 FYNNEI. The CDR3 loop reads CASKGDWSSGNTIYF. The CDR3 DNA sequence: TGTGCCAGCAAGGGAGACTGGAGCTCTGGAAACACCATATATTTT. The full variable domain, completed using reference TRBV2 and TRBJ1-3, is EPEVTQTPSHQVTQMGQEVILRCVPISNHLYFYWYRQILGQKVEFLVSFYNNEISEKSEIFDDQFSVERPDGSNFTLKIRSTKLEDSAMYFCASKGDWSSGNTIYFGEGSWLTVV.

The chain links TRBV5-1 to TRBJ2-5, with TRBD1 matching over 8 bases. The length of the CDR3 is 15 residues. V gave up 0 bases and J gave up 4 bases; unmatched junction bases: 5. CDR1 SGHRS and CDR2 YFSETQ come from the germline V gene. CDR3 protein: CASSLGTGWGETQYF. The CDR3 DNA reads as TGCGCCAGCAGCTTGGGGACAGGGTGGGGAGAGACCCAGTACTTC.

The table lists this clone with a count of one. The chain employs TRBV15 and TRBJ1-2; 10 nucleotides agree with TRBD1. Trimming at V came to 6 bases and at J to 4 bases, leaving 8 bases not matched to a gene. The CDR3 has 15 amino acids. The V gene's germline CDR1 is LNHNV and CDR2 YYDKDF (reference sequence). The CDR3 loop is CATRIDRGLIYGYTF. CDR3 bases: TGTGCCACCAGGATCGACAGGGGGCTTATCTATGGCTACACCTTC. Filled out from reference TRBV15 and TRBJ1-2, the complete variable domain reads DAMVIQNPRYQVTQFGKPVTLSCSQTLNHNVMYWYQQKSSQAPKLLFHYYDKDFNNEADTPDNFQSRRPNTSFCFLDIRSPGLGDTAMYLCATRIDRGLIYGYTFGSGTRLTVV.

The J gene is TRBJ1-2, the V gene TRBV14; tentative D call: TRBD1 (5 bases). CDR1 SGHDN and CDR2 FVKESK come from the germline V gene. The CDR3 covers 15 residues. The V and J ends lost 4 bases and 4 bases respectively, with 16 bases between them. The CDR3: CASSRPGGGPYGYTF. The CDR3 DNA sequence: TGTGCCAGCAGCCGCCCTGGCGGGGGACCCTATGGCTACACCTTC.

V is TRBV2 and J is TRBJ1-1; 8 nucleotides line up with TRBD1. The CDR3 contains 16 residues. J was trimmed by 6 bases and V by 5 bases; bases with no gene match: 14. CDR1 is SNHLY and CDR2 is FYNNEI in the germline V gene. The CDR3: CASSTPPGQVLSEAFF. In DNA, the CDR3 is TGTGCCAGCAGTACACCGCCGGGACAGGTATTATCTGAAGCTTTCTTT.

This clone was picked up one time. The chain employs TRBV2 and TRBJ2-7; 9 nucleotides align to TRBD2. This CDR3 comprises 13 residues. Germline CDR1 and CDR2: SNHLY and FYNNEI. V dropped 10 bases and J dropped 5; count of bases not matched to a gene: 9. The CDR3, as DNA: TGTGCCATCCAGCGGGGGGTTCACGACGAGCAGTACTTC. This encodes CAIQRGVHDEQYF. Filled out from reference TRBV2 and TRBJ2-7, the complete variable domain reads EPEVTQTPSHQVTQMGQEVILRCVPISNHLYFYWYRQILGQKVEFLVSFYNNEISEKSEIFDDQFSVERPDGSNFTLKIRSTKLEDSAMYFCAIQRGVHDEQYFGPGTRLTVT.

The V gene is TRBV10-3, the J gene TRBJ1-2; TRBD1 might be the D (5 bases). Germline loops: CDR1 ENHRY, CDR2 SYGVKD. The CDR3 contains 15 residues. The V end was cut by 6 bases, the J end by 3 bases, with 17 bases between. The chain's CDR3 is CAIRGGMATDYGYTF. The CDR3 bases are TGTGCCATCAGGGGGGGGATGGCCACGGACTATGGCTACACCTTC.

The CDR3 DNA is TGTGCCACCAGCAGAGTCCCCGGGTGGGGGGGGCTAAATCAGCCCCAGCATTTT. The encoded protein is CATSRVPGWGGLNQPQHF. The chain joins TRBV15 to TRBJ1-5, with D perhaps matching TRBD1 (6 bases). Germline V lookup: CDR1 LNHNV, CDR2 YYDKDF (reference sequence). The V gene lost 1 base and the J gene lost 4 bases, with 20 bases spanning the gap. The CDR3 has 18 amino acids.

V is TRBV6-5 and J is TRBJ2-2; 7 bases agree with TRBD2. There are 14 residues in the CDR3. Losses at the gene ends were 9 bases for V and 7 bases for J; bases not matched to a gene: 11. Germline CDR1 MNHEY, CDR2 SVGAGI. The CDR3 DNA reads as TGTGCCAGGGGGGGGGAGGAGGTCATCGGGGAGCTGTTTTTT. Protein: CARGGEEVIGELFF.

The chain has TRBV19 and TRBJ2-2, with D maybe TRBD1 (5 bases). This CDR3 contains 14 residues. Germline V lookup: CDR1 LNHDA, CDR2 SQIVND (reference sequence). The V and J ends lost 3 bases and 6 bases respectively, with 11 bases between them. The CDR3 loop reads CASSISRVAGELFF. The CDR3 nucleotides are TGTGCCAGTAGTATTTCCAGGGTAGCCGGGGAGCTGTTTTTT.

The rearrangement uses TRBV30 and TRBJ1-2; 8 bases line up with TRBD1. The V segment lost 8 bases and the J segment 7 bases; nucleotides outside the gene matches: 6. Germline V gene data show CDR1 as GTSNPN and CDR2 as SVGIG (reference sequence). CDR3 length equals 11 residues. As DNA, the CDR3 is TGTGCCGCGGACAGGGAACGTGGCTACACCTTC. This sequence encodes CAADRERGYTF.

The chain has TRBV6-5 and TRBJ1-6, with D possibly being TRBD1 (6 bases). Trimming cost V 5 bases and J 12 bases, with 14 bases left between them. The CDR3 contains 13 residues. Germline CDR1 is MNHEY and CDR2 is SVGAGI. The CDR3 protein is CASSNIVGGPLHF. DNA for the CDR3: TGTGCCAGCAGTAACATTGTAGGGGGACCCCTCCACTTT.

V and J are TRBV19 and TRBJ1-1, with unresolved D. V dropped 1 base and J dropped 5 bases, with 11 bases sitting between them. The CDR3 extends over 14 amino acids. Germline CDR1 is LNHDA and CDR2 is SQIVND (reference sequence). The CDR3 sequence: CASSIVGRRTEAFF. CDR3 bases: TGTGCCAGTAGTATAGTCGGCAGGCGAACTGAAGCTTTCTTT. The complete variable domain, with remaining parts taken from reference TRBV19 and TRBJ1-1, reads DGGITQSPKYLFRKEGQNVTLSCEQNLNHDAMYWYRQDPGQGLRLIYYSQIVNDFQKGDIAEGYSVSREKKESFPLTVTSAQKNPTAFYLCASSIVGRRTEAFFGQGTRLTVV.

The CDR3 DNA follows: TGTGCCTGGAGTGTCGGGCGGGGGGAAGATACGCAGTATTTT. Translated, it gives CAWSVGRGEDTQYF. V usage is TRBV30 and J usage is TRBJ2-3; 8 bases line up with TRBD2. The V and J ends lost 0 bases and 5 bases, in that order; junction bases with no gene match: 4. Germline CDR1 is GTSNPN and CDR2 is SVGIG (reference sequence). The CDR3 consists of 14 residues. Supplemented by reference TRBV30 and TRBJ2-3, the full variable domain reads SQTIHQWPATLVQPVGSPLSLECTVEGTSNPNLYWYRQAAGRGLQLLFYSVGIGQISSEVPQNLSASRPQDRQFILSSKKLLLSDSGFYLCAWSVGRGEDTQYFGPGTRLTVL.

The V and J genes are TRBV5-5 and TRBJ1-1, with unresolved D. The V end lost 2 bases, the J end lost 1 base, and 6 bases lay between the germline ends. The CDR3 extends over 13 amino acids. CDR1 and CDR2 from the germline V gene are SGHKS and YYEKEE (reference sequence). The CDR3 region has the DNA TGTGCCAGCAGCTTCACCGGGAACACTGAAGCTTTCTTT. This sequence encodes CASSFTGNTEAFF.

This clone was found a few times. V gene TRBV12-3 or TRBV12-4 combines with J gene TRBJ1-2; maybe TRBD1 (5 bases). The CDR3 length is 10 residues. The V end was cut by 5 bases, the J end by 8 bases, with 6 bases between. In DNA, the CDR3 is TGTGCCAGCAGTAAGGGGGGCTACACCTTC. Protein sequence: CASSKGGYTF.

Only a few counts were recorded for this clone. The chain joins TRBV6-5 to TRBJ2-7; TRBD2 is a possible D gene (5 bases). V was clipped by 4 bases and J by 3 bases, with 10 bases between them. The germline gives CDR1 MNHEY, CDR2 SVGAGI. The length of the CDR3 is 13 residues. The CDR3 nucleotides read TGTGCCAGCAGTTCCCCCAGCGGCTACGAGCAGTACTTC. It yields the protein CASSSPSGYEQYF.

The chain has TRBV10-3 and TRBJ2-7, with TRBD1 identical over 10 bases. This CDR3 is 16 amino acids long. Germline trimming cut 6 bases from V and 2 bases from J; bases unmatched to any gene: 10. Germline V lookup: CDR1 ENHRY, CDR2 SYGVKD. CDR3 sequence (DNA): TGTGCCATCAGCGGGTGGGGACAGGGGAAAACCTACGAGCAGTACTTC. It codes for CAISGWGQGKTYEQYF.

This clone has only one observation. This sequence joins TRBV27 and TRBJ1-3; weak D call: TRBD1 (5 bases). Germline V gene sequence: CDR1 MNHEY, CDR2 SMNVEV (reference sequence). The CDR3 is 15 amino acids. V dropped 4 bases and J dropped 0 bases, with 10 bases sitting between them. For the CDR3, the DNA is TGTGCCAGCAGTTCGTTAGACAGCTCTGGAAACACCATATATTTT. Its translation: CASSSLDSSGNTIYF.

This sequence joins TRBV30 and TRBJ1-2; D ambiguous. The germline V and J ends were trimmed by 2 bases and 0 bases, with 7 bases remaining between them. The CDR3 extends over 13 amino acids. Germline V gene sequence: CDR1 GTSNPN, CDR2 SVGIG (reference sequence). The CDR3 sequence is CAWSLQPNYGYTF. DNA of the CDR3: TGTGCCTGGAGTCTACAGCCTAACTATGGCTACACCTTC.

This chain's CDR3 is CSVQGVSRSEYF. CDR3 coding DNA: TGCAGCGTACAGGGGGTCTCCAGGTCCGAGTACTTC. The chain employs TRBV29-1 and TRBJ2-5; 8 bases match TRBD1. The V segment lost 6 bases and the J segment 12 bases; nucleotides outside the gene matches: 12. The CDR3 totals 12 residues. The germline V gene encodes CDR1 SQVTM and CDR2 ANQGSEA.

The chain joins TRBV19 to TRBJ2-7; 9 positions agree with TRBD1. V shed 4 bases and J 2 bases; nucleotides not matched to a gene: 3. Germline values: CDR1 LNHDA, CDR2 SQIVND (reference sequence). This CDR3 contains 14 residues. The DNA of the CDR3 is TGTGCCAGTAGTACACAGGGGGCTCCCTACGAGCAGTACTTC. It encodes CASSTQGAPYEQYF.

This clone was recorded a few times. The chain carries TRBV5-4 and TRBJ1-6, with D perhaps matching TRBD1 (5 bases). Germline V gene data show CDR1 as SGHNT and CDR2 as YYREEE (reference sequence). V gave up 3 bases and J gave up 9 bases, with 16 bases separating them. This CDR3 comprises 15 residues. The CDR3 is CASSWMGQGSSPLHF. The CDR3 DNA reads as TGTGCCAGCAGCTGGATGGGTCAGGGCAGTTCACCCCTCCACTTT. The full variable domain, its missing parts supplied by reference TRBV5-4 and TRBJ1-6, is ETGVTQSPTHLIKTRGQQVTLRCSSQSGHNTVSWYQQALGQGPQFIFQYYREEENGRGNFPPRFSGLQFPNYSSELNVNALELDDSALYLCASSWMGQGSSPLHFGNGTRLTVT.

With respect to this clone: Other DNA sequences in this specimen translate into the identical CDR3. The V and J genes are TRBV19 and TRBJ1-1; no firm D call. From germline, CDR1 is LNHDA and CDR2 SQIVND (reference sequence). The CDR3 is 14 amino acids. V dropped 1 base and J dropped 1 base, with 7 bases sitting between them. CDR3 protein: CASSIGRGNTEAFF. The CDR3 bases are TGTGCCAGTAGTATAGGGCGGGGGAACACTGAAGCTTTCTTT.